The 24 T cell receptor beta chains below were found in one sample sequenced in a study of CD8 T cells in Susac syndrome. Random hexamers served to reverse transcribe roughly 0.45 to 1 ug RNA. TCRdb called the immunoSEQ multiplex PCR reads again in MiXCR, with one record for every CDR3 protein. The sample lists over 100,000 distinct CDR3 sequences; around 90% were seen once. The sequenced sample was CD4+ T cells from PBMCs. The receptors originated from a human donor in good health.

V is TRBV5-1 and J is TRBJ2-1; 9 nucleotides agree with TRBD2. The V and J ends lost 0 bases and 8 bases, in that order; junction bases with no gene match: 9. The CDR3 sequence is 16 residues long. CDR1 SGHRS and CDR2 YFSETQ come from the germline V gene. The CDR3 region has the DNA TGCGCCAGCAGCTTGGAGGCTAGCGGGGCGGGAGATGAGCAGTTCTTC. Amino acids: CASSLEASGAGDEQFF.

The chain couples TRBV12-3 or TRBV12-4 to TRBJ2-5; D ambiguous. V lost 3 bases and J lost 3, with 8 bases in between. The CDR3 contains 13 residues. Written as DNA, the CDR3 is TGTGCCAGCAGTTTGACATCTGAAGAGACCCAGTACTTC. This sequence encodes CASSLTSEETQYF.

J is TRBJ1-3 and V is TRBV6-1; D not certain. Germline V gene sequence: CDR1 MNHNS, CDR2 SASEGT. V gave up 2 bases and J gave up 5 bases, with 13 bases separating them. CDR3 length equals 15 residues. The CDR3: CASSESLLRRNTIYF. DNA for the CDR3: TGTGCCAGCAGTGAATCGTTGTTGAGGAGAAACACCATATATTTT.

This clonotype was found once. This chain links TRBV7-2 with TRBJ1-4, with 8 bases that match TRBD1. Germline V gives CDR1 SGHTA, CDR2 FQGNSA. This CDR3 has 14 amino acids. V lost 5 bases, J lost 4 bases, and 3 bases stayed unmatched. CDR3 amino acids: CASSRDRYNEKLFF. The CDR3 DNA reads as TGTGCCAGCAGCCGGGACAGGTATAATGAAAAACTGTTTTTT.

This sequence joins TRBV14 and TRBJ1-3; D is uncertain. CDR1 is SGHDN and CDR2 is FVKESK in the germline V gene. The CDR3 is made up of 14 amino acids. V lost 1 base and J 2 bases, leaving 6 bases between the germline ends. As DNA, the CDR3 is TGTGCCAGCAGCCAAGTTCCAGCTGGAAACACCATATATTTT. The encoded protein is CASSQVPAGNTIYF.

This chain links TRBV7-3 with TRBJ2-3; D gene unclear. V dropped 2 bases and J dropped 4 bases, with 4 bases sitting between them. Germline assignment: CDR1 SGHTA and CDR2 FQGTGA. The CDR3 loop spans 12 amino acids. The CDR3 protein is CASSLGADTQYF. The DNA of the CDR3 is TGTGCCAGCAGCTTAGGGGCAGATACGCAGTATTTT.

CDR3 bases: TGTGCCACCCAAAGTAGCACTGAAGCTTTCTTT. Protein: CATQSSTEAFF. This chain connects TRBV13 to TRBJ1-1, with D unresolved. The germline gives CDR1 PRHDT, CDR2 FYEKMQ (reference sequence). CDR3 size: 11 residues. Trimming shortened V by 10 bases and J by 4 bases, and 10 bases separated the two germline ends.

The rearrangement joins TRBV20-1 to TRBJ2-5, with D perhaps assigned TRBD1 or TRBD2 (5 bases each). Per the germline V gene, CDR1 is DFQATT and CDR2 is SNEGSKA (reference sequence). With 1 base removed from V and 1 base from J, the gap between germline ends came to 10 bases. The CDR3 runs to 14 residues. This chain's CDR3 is CSARVGDPQETQYF. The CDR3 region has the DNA TGCAGTGCTAGAGTGGGGGACCCCCAAGAGACCCAGTACTTC.

CDR3 in DNA: TGCAGTGCTAGAGTGGTTACCCCGGGGGAGACCCAGTACTTC. Translation gives CSARVVTPGETQYF. This chain uses TRBV20-1 with TRBJ2-5; tentatively, D is TRBD2 (5 bases). Germline CDR1 DFQATT, CDR2 SNEGSKA (reference sequence). This CDR3 has 14 residues. The ends were cut back, 1 base at V and 5 bases at J, with 14 bases in the middle.

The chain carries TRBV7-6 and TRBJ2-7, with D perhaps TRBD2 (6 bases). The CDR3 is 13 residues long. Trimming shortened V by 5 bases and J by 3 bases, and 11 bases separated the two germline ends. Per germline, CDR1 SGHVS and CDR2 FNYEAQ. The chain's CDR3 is CASSPGLLYEQYF. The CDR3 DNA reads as TGTGCCAGCAGCCCGGGACTTCTCTACGAGCAGTACTTC.

Here the CDR3 DNA reads TGTGCCATCAATGACTACAACCAGTACTTC. Translated, it gives CAINDYNQYF. The chain joins TRBV10-3 to TRBJ2-7; maybe TRBD2 (5 bases). The V gene's germline CDR1 is ENHRY and CDR2 SYGVKD. The CDR3 totals 10 residues. The V end lost 7 bases, the J end lost 10 bases, and 11 bases lay between the germline ends.

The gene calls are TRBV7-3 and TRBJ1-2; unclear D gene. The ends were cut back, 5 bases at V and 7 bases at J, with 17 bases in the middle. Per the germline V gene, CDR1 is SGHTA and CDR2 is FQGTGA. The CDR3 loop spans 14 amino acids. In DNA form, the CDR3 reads TGTGCCAGCAGCCTCCGGGCCCAACGGAGTGGCTACACCTTC. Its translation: CASSLRAQRSGYTF.

The chain's CDR3 is CSVGQGAFRETQYF. The CDR3 DNA is TGCAGCGTTGGACAGGGGGCTTTTAGAGAGACCCAGTACTTC. This chain uses TRBV29-1 with TRBJ2-5, with 10 nucleotides matching TRBD1. The CDR3 consists of 14 residues. Germline loops: CDR1 SQVTM, CDR2 ANQGSEA. The V segment lost 4 bases and the J segment 4 bases; nucleotides outside the gene matches: 6.

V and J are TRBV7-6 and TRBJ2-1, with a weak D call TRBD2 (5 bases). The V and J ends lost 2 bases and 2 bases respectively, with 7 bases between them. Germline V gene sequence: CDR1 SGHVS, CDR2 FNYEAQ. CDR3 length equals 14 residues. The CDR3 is CASSLTGTYNEQFF. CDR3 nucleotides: TGTGCCAGCAGCTTAACCGGGACCTACAATGAGCAGTTCTTC.

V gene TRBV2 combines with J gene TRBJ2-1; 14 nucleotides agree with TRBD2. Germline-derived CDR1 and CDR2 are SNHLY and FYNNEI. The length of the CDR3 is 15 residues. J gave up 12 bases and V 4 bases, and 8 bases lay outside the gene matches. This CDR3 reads CASSGRLAGGQGQFF. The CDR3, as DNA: TGTGCCAGCAGTGGGAGACTAGCGGGGGGGCAAGGGCAGTTCTTC.

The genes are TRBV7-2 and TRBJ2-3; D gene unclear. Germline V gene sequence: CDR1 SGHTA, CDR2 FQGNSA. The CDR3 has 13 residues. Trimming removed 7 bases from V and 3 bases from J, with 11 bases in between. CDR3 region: CASTPSATDTQYF. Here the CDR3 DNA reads TGTGCCAGCACCCCGAGCGCGACAGATACGCAGTATTTT.

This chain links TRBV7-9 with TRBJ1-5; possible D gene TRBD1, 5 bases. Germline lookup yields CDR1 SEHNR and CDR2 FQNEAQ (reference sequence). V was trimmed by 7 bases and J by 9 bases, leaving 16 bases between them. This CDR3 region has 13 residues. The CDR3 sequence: CASTRDVGGPQHF. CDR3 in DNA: TGTGCCAGCACCCGGGACGTAGGCGGGCCCCAGCATTTT.

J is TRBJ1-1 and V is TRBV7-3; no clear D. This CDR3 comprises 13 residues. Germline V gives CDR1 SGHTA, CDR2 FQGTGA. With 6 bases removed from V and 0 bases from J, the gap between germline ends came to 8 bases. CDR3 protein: CASRLGLNTEAFF. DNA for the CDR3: TGTGCCAGCAGACTGGGGTTGAACACTGAAGCTTTCTTT.

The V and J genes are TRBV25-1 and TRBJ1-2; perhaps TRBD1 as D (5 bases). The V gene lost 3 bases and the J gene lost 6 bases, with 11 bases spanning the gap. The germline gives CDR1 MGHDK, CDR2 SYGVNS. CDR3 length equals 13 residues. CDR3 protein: CASSEGERHGYTF. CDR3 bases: TGTGCCAGCAGTGAGGGGGAAAGGCATGGCTACACCTTC.

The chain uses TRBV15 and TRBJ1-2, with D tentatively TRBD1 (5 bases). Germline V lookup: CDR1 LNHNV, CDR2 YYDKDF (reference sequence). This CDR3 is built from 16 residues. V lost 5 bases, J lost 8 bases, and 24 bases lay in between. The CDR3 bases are TGTGCCACCAGCCAGGAGCGCAGGGTAACGGTCAACGGCTACACCTTC. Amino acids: CATSQERRVTVNGYTF.

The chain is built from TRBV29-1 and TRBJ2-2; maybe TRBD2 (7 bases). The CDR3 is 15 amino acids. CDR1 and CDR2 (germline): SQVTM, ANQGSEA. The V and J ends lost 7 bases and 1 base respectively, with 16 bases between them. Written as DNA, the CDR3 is TGCAGCGCGCGGGAGACAGGCCTGAACACCGGGGAGCTGTTTTTT. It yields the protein CSARETGLNTGELFF.

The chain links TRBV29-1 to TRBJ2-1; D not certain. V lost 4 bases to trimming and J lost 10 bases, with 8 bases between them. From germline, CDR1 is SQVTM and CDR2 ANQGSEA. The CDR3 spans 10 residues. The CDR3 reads CSVAESEQFF. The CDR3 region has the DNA TGCAGCGTTGCCGAGTCCGAGCAGTTCTTC.

The CDR3 coding sequence is TGCGCCAGCAGCCCCCCAACCGGGACAGGGCTCAACGAGCAGTACTTC. As protein: CASSPPTGTGLNEQYF. J is TRBJ2-7 and V is TRBV5-1; TRBD1 agrees at 9 bases. The CDR3 runs 16 residues. The V and J ends lost 4 bases and 5 bases, in that order; junction bases with no gene match: 13. The germline V gene has CDR1 SGHRS and CDR2 YFSETQ.

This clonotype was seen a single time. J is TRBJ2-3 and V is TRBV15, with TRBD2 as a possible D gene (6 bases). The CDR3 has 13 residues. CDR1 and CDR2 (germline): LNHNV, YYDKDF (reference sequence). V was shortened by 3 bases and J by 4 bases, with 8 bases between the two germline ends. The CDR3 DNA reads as TGTGCCACCAGCAGCGGGGGTGCAGATACGCAGTATTTT. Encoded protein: CATSSGGADTQYF. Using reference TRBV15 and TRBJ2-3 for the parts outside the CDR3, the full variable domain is DAMVIQNPRYQVTQFGKPVTLSCSQTLNHNVMYWYQQKSSQAPKLLFHYYDKDFNNEADTPDNFQSRRPNTSFCFLDIRSPGLGDTAMYLCATSSGGADTQYFGPGTRLTVL.